The 5 T cell receptor beta chains below come from one sample, sequenced in a study of T cells in women clearing cervical HPV infection. Profiling relied on immunoSEQ multiplex PCR, and the TCRdb table lists in-frame clones only, not all of them. The sample table sets out roughly 28,000 clones. Sample: blood buffy coat. All receptors derive from a woman between 18 and 75 years old with a cervical HPV16 infection that either progressed to CIN3+ or cleared (not recorded which).

As regards this clone: The read comes to an end 3 residues before the CDR3 does, leaving the germline J gene to fill in the end. The gene calls are TRBV18 and TRBJ2-7, with TRBD1 matching 8 bases. Per the germline V gene, CDR1 is KGHSH and CDR2 is LQKENI. J lost 5 bases, V lost 5 bases, and 11 bases had no gene match. The CDR3 extends over 15 amino acids. CDR3 amino acids: CASSELGQGGHEQYF. The part of the CDR3 DNA that was read is TGTGCCAGCTCAGAACTCGGACAGGGCGGCCACGAG.

To note about this clone: The CDR3 goes on 3 residues after the read ends, and that part is filled in from the germline J gene. The V gene is TRBV29-1, the J gene TRBJ2-3; D remains ambiguous. The V gene's germline CDR1 is SQVTM and CDR2 ANQGSEA. V dropped 2 bases and J dropped 0 bases, with 3 bases sitting between them. This CDR3 contains 12 residues. Partial CDR3 DNA: TGCAGCGTTGAACCGAGCACAGATACG. This codes for CSVEPSTDT. The whole CDR3 reads CSVEPSTDTQYF.

For this clone: The CDR3 end falls 3 residues outside the read, so it is completed with the germline J gene. The chain recombines TRBV18 with TRBJ2-1; the D gene is possibly TRBD1 (5 bases). This CDR3 comprises 13 residues. V lost 2 bases and J lost 8, with 10 bases in between. Germline V gene lookup returns CDR1 KGHSH and CDR2 LQKENI. Incomplete CDR3 DNA: TGTGCCAGCTCACCAGGCAGGGTTGATGAG. It codes for CASSPGRVDE. The complete CDR3 protein is CASSPGRVDEQFF.

Concerning this clone: The read halts 3 residues ahead of the CDR3 end, with the missing end drawn from the germline J gene. The chain joins TRBV29-1 to TRBJ2-2; the D is unclear. Germline V CDR1 and CDR2: SQVTM, ANQGSEA. The CDR3 consists of 14 residues. V was clipped by 5 bases and J by 0 bases, with 10 bases between them. This CDR3 is CSVFGQANTGELFF. The sequenced CDR3 bases are TGCAGCGTTTTTGGGCAAGCGAACACCGGGGAG.

A remark on this clone: The CDR3 end is not reached by the read, which stops 3 residues before it; the germline J gene fills it in. The chain uses TRBV13 and TRBJ1-2; D is unresolved. Deletions cut 7 bases from V and 2 bases from J, with 11 bases between. CDR3 length: 13 amino acids. Germline V lookup: CDR1 PRHDT, CDR2 FYEKMQ (reference sequence). CDR3 DNA, as far as it was read: TGTGCCAGCACTGGACGGGGAAACTATGGC. Residues: CASTGRGNYG. The entire CDR3 is CASTGRGNYGYTF.